This is a list of T cell receptor beta chains from one sample in a study of T-cell memory formation after mild COVID-19. One entry per CDR3 protein, called by TCRdb with MiXCR from the 5' RACE reads. Here the sample spans approximately 240,000 distinct CDR3 sequences, roughly 15% being singletons. Sequenced: PBMCs or a T cell subset sorted from them (not recorded which). Source of these receptors: a man between 18 and 35 years old who had mild COVID-19 (a few samples of this study predate the infection). Cell type and time point are not known. The CDR3 runs from the conserved cysteine through the conserved F or W. The D gene is left open where the match is weak. Clone size is shown for a subset of rows, as once, few, many or a class of expanded clone.

v_call	d_call	j_call	clone_size	cdr3_nt	cdr3_aa
TRBV27	TRBD1	TRBJ1-6	NA	TGTGCCAGCAGTGCGTGGGACAGGGGGGAAAGTTCACCCCTCCACTTT	CASSAWDRGESSPLHF
TRBV27	TRBD1	TRBJ1-2	few	TGTGCCAGCAGTCTTAAGGACAGGGCGGGTGGCTACACCTTC	CASSLKDRAGGYTF
TRBV11-1	TRBD1	TRBJ2-3	NA	TGTGCCAGCAGCTCCGGACAGGGCCCAGATACGCAGTATTTT	CASSSGQGPDTQYF
TRBV20-1	NA	TRBJ2-5	NA	TGCAGTGCTTGGGCCTCCAGGGAGACCCAGTACTTC	CSAWASRETQYF
TRBV20-1	NA	TRBJ2-1	NA	TGCAGTGCTAGCGCTTCTTCCTACAATGAGCAGTTCTTC	CSASASSYNEQFF
TRBV7-2	NA	TRBJ1-5	few	TGTGCCAGCAGCCCCCCAGGTCATCAGCCCCAGCATTTT	CASSPPGHQPQHF
TRBV29-1	TRBD2	TRBJ2-1	NA	TGCAGCGTCGCAGCGGGGGGGATCCTAGAGCAGTTCTTC	CSVAAGGILEQFF
TRBV24-1	TRBD1	TRBJ2-2	many	TGTGCCACCAGTGATTTGCGCAGGGGGATCGGGGAGCTGTTTTTT	CATSDLRRGIGELFF
TRBV7-3	TRBD2	TRBJ2-1	few	TGTGCCAGCAGCTTACGATACGGCGGGGGATTAGATGAGCAGTTCTTC	CASSLRYGGGLDEQFF
TRBV6-5	NA	TRBJ1-1	few	TGTGCCAGCAGTTCCAACAACAGGGCTATGAACACTGAAGCTTTCTTT	CASSSNNRAMNTEAFF
TRBV5-4	NA	TRBJ1-4	NA	TGTGCCAGCAGCTTGGACGGACGACGTGCAACTAATGAAAAACTGTTTTTT	CASSLDGRRATNEKLFF
TRBV3-1	NA	TRBJ2-5	NA	TGTGCCAGCAGACCCGGGACTTTCCCCAGGGGAGAGACCCAGTACTTC	CASRPGTFPRGETQYF
TRBV6-5	TRBD1	TRBJ2-1	NA	TGTGCCAGCAGTCGGACAGGGGCGAATGAGCAGTTCTTC	CASSRTGANEQFF
TRBV7-7	TRBD2	TRBJ2-1	NA	TGTGCCAGCAGCATACGACTAGCCCGTCACAATGAGCAGTTCTTC	CASSIRLARHNEQFF
TRBV28	NA	TRBJ2-3	NA	TGTGCCAGCAGCTCCGGGAGCCTAGACACAGATACGCAGTATTTT	CASSSGSLDTDTQYF
TRBV7-9	NA	TRBJ1-4	few	TGTGCCAGCACCACGAGAAATAATGAAAAACTGTTTTTT	CASTTRNNEKLFF
TRBV7-2	TRBD2	TRBJ2-3	many	TGTGCCAGCAGCGGGGGGGGCACAGATACGCAGTATTTT	CASSGGGTDTQYF
TRBV24-1	NA	TRBJ2-2	few	TGTGCCACCAGTGATTTTAGTTCGGCAGGGGACACCGGGGAGCTGTTTTTT	CATSDFSSAGDTGELFF
TRBV20-1	TRBD2	TRBJ2-1	few	TGCAGTGCCCCCCCGACTAGCGGGGTGGGGTGGTCCTACAATGAGCAGTTCTTC	CSAPPTSGVGWSYNEQFF
TRBV3-1	NA	TRBJ2-1	NA	TGTGCCAGCAGCCAAAGGGGCCCGGAGGATGAGCAGTTCTTC	CASSQRGPEDEQFF
TRBV28	NA	TRBJ2-2	NA	TGTGCCAGCAGTCGCCACCCGACAGTGTTCCGGCACACCGGGGAGCTGTTTTTT	CASSRHPTVFRHTGELFF
TRBV5-6	NA	TRBJ2-1	many	TGTGCCAGCAGCACCCCCTACAATGAGCAGTTCTTC	CASSTPYNEQFF
TRBV6-5	NA	TRBJ1-2	NA	TGTGCCAGCAGGCCCACGGGTGGGAGATATGGCTACACCTTC	CASRPTGGRYGYTF
TRBV18	NA	TRBJ2-2	NA	TGTGCCAGCTCACCACAGGGGCTCGGGGAGCTGTTTTTT	CASSPQGLGELFF
TRBV29-1	NA	TRBJ1-1	many	TGCAGCGTCGACGGGAACACTGAAGCTTTCTTT	CSVDGNTEAFF
TRBV5-1	NA	TRBJ2-1	few	TGCGCCAGCAGCTTGGTTTTACAGGCCCGTGTGGATGAGCAGTTCTTC	CASSLVLQARVDEQFF
TRBV10-2	TRBD2	TRBJ2-1	NA	TGCGCCAGCGGACTGGGACTAGCGGGGGGCAATGAGCAGTTCTTC	CASGLGLAGGNEQFF
TRBV5-1	TRBD2	TRBJ2-1	NA	TGCGCCAGCAGCTTGATCGGGGGGAATGAGCAGTTCTTC	CASSLIGGNEQFF
TRBV18	NA	TRBJ2-7	few	TGTGCCAGCTCACCAGAGATAACAGGGCTAAGGGGGCAGTACTTC	CASSPEITGLRGQYF
TRBV15	NA	TRBJ1-6	NA	TGTGCCACCAGCAGAGACAGGGACCGCTCACCCCTCCACTTT	CATSRDRDRSPLHF
TRBV3-1	TRBD2	TRBJ2-1	NA	TGTGCCAGCAGCCGGCTAGCGGGGGGCCGATACAATGAGCAGTTCTTC	CASSRLAGGRYNEQFF
TRBV12-2	NA	TRBJ1-2	few	TGTGCAAGTCGCCCCAGTGGGTGCGGCTACACCTTC	CASRPSGCGYTF